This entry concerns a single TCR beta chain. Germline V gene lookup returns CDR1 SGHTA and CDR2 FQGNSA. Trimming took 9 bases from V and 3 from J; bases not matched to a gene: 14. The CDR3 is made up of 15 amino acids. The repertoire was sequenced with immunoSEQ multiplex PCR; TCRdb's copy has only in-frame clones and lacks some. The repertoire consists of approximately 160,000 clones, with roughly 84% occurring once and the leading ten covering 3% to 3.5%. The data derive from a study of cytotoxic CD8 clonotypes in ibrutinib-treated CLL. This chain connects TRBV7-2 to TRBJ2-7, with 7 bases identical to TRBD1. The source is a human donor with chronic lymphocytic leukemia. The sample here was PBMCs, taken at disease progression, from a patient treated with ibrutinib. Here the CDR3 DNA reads TGTGCCAGTTGGGGCGGACAGGCGCAAAACTACGAGCAGTACTTC. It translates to CASWGGQAQNYEQYF.